This T cell receptor beta chain was documented in a study of OX40 agonist ivuxolimab in advanced cancers. Whole-study results and caveats: Expanded clones were, on average, more numerous among CD8+ T cells than CD4+.

Clones were read by immunoSEQ multiplex PCR, and TCRdb kept only the in-frame ones, dropping some. The sample contains about 60,000 clones, 80% to 85% of which appear only once. The germline CDR1 and CDR2 sequences are SEHNR and FQNEAQ (reference sequence). CDR3 length: 14 amino acids. Trimming pared 5 bases from V and 6 bases from J, leaving 14 bases between. In its sample, this clone is medium-sized (0.01 to 0.1%). Its antigen is as yet unknown. The rearrangement links TRBV7-9 to TRBJ1-5, with D possibly TRBD1 on 6 matching bases. Sequencing was performed on CD4+ or CD8+ T cells sorted from blood, taken in a trial of the OX40 agonist ivuxolimab. The TCR was taken from an adult with an advanced solid tumor such as melanoma, head and neck, liver or kidney cancer. In DNA, the CDR3 is TGTGCCAGCAGCCCCAAGGGGGGGGGTCAGCCCCAGCATTTT. Translation: CASSPKGGGQPQHF.